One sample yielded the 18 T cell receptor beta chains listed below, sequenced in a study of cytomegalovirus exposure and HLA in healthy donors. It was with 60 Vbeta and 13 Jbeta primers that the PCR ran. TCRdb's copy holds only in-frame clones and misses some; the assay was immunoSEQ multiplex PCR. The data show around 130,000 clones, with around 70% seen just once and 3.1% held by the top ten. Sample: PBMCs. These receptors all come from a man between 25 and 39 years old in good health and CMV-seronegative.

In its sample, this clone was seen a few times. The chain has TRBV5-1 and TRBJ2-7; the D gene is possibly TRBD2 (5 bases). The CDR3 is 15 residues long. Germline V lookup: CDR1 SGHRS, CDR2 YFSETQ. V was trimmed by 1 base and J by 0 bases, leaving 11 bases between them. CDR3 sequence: CASSLRGPSSYEQYF. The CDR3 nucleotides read TGCGCCAGCAGCTTGCGAGGGCCCAGCTCCTACGAGCAGTACTTC.

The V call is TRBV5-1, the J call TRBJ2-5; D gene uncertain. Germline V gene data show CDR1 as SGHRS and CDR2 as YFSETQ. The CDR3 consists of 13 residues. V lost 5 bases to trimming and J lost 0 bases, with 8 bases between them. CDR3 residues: CASSYTHQETQYF. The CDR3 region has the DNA TGCGCCAGCAGTTACACCCACCAAGAGACCCAGTACTTC.

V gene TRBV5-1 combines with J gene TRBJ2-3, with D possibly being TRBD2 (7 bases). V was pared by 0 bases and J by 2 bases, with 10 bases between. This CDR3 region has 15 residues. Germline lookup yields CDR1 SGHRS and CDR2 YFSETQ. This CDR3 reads CASSLAGGPTDTQYF. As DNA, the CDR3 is TGCGCCAGCAGCTTGGCGGGGGGCCCCACAGATACGCAGTATTTT.

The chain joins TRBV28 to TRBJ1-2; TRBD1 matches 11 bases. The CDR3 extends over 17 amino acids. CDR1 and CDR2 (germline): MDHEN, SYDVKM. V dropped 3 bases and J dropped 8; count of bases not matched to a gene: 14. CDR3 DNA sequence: TGTGCCAGCAGTTTGGGACAGGGGGAGGACTGGGGACGCGGCTACACCTTC. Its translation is CASSLGQGEDWGRGYTF.

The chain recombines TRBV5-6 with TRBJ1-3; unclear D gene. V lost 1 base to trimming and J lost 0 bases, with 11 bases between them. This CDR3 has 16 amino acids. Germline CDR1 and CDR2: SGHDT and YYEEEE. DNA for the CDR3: TGTGCCAGCAGCTTGCGGTTCCCAATCTCTGGAAACACCATATATTTT. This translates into CASSLRFPISGNTIYF.

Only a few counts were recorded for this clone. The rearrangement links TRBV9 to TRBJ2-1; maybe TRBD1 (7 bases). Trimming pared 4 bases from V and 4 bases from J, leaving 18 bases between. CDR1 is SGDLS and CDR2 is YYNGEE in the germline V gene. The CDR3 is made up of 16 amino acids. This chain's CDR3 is CASSPSGAGGYNEQFF. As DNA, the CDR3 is TGTGCCAGCAGCCCCTCGGGGGCAGGGGGTTACAATGAGCAGTTCTTC.

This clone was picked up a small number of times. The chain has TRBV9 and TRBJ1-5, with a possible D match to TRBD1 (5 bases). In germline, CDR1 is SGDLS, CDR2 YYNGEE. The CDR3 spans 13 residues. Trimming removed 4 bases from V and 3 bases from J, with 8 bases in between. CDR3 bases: TGTGCCAGCAGCAGGGGTGACAATCAGCCCCAGCATTTT. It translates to CASSRGDNQPQHF.

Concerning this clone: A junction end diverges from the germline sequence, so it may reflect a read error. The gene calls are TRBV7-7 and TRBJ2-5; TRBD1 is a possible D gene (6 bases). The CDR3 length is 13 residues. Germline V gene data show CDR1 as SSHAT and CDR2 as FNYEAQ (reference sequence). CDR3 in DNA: TGTGCTAGCAGCTTCGGACAGAAAGAGACCCAGTACTTC. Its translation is CASSFGQKETQYF.

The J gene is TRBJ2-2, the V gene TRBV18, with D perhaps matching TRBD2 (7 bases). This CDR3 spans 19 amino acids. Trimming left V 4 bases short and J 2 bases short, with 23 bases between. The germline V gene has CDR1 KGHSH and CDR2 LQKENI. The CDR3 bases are TGTGCCAGCTCACTCCGAGACTCGGGGGGCTCCGAAAACACCGGGGAGCTGTTTTTT. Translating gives CASSLRDSGGSENTGELFF.

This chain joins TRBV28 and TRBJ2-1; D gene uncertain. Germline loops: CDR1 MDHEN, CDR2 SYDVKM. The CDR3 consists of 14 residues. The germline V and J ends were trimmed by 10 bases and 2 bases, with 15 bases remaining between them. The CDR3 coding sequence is TGTGCCACCGAGGTTCTGGCGGCCTACAATGAGCAGTTCTTC. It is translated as CATEVLAAYNEQFF.

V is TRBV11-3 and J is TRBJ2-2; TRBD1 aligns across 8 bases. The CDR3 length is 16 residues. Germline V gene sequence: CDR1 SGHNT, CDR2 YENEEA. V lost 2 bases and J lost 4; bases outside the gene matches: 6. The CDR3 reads CASSLPWDRSTGELFF. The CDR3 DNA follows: TGTGCCAGCAGCTTACCGTGGGACAGGTCCACCGGGGAGCTGTTTTTT.

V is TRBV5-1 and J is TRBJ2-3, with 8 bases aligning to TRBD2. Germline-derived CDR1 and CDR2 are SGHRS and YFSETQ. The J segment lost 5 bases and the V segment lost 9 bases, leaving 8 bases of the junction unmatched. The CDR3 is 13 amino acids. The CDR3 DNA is TGCGCCACTCAGGACGGGGGGGGAGATACGCAGTATTTT. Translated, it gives CATQDGGGDTQYF. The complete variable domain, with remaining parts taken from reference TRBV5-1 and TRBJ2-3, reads KAGVTQTPRYLIKTRGQQVTLSCSPISGHRSVSWYQQTPGQGLQFLFEYFSETQRNKGNFPGRFSGRQFSNSRSEMNVSTLELGDSALYLCATQDGGGDTQYFGPGTRLTVL.

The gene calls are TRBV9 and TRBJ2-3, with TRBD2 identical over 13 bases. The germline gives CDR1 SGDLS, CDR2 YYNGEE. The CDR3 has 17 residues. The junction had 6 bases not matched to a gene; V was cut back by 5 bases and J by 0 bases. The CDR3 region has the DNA TGTGCCAGCAGTGCCGGGACTAGCGGGACTAGCACAGATACGCAGTATTTT. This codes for CASSAGTSGTSTDTQYF.

CDR3: CAGGLRTSGVNEQFF. CDR3 bases: TGTGCCGGGGGCCTAAGGACTAGCGGAGTAAATGAGCAGTTCTTC. The chain carries TRBV7-2 and TRBJ2-1, with 10 bases matching TRBD2. Trimming took 11 bases from V and 7 from J; bases not matched to a gene: 14. This CDR3 region has 15 residues. Germline loops: CDR1 SGHTA, CDR2 FQGNSA.

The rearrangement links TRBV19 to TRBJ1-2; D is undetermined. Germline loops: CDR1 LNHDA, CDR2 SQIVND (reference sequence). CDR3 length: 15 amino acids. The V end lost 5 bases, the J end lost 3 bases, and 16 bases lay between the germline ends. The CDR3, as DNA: TGTGCCAGTAGTCCCCTTGGGCAGGATGACTATGGCTACACCTTC. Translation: CASSPLGQDDYGYTF.

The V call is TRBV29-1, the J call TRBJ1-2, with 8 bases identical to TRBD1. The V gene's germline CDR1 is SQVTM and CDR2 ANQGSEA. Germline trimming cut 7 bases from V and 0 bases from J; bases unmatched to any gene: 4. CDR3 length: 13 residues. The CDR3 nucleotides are TGCAGCGCCGGGACAGGAGCTAACTATGGCTACACCTTC. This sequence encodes CSAGTGANYGYTF.

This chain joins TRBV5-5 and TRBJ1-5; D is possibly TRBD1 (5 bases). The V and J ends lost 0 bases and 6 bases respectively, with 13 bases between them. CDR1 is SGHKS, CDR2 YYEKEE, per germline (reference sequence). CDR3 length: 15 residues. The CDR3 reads CASSLGQTTVQPQHF. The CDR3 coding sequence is TGTGCCAGCAGCTTGGGACAGACCACGGTTCAGCCCCAGCATTTT.

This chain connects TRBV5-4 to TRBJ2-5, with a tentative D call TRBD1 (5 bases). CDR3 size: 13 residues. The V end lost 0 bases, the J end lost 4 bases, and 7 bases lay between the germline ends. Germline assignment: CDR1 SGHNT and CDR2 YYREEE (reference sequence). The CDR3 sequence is CASSLGQRETQYF. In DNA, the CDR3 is TGTGCCAGCAGCTTGGGACAGCGAGAGACCCAGTACTTC.